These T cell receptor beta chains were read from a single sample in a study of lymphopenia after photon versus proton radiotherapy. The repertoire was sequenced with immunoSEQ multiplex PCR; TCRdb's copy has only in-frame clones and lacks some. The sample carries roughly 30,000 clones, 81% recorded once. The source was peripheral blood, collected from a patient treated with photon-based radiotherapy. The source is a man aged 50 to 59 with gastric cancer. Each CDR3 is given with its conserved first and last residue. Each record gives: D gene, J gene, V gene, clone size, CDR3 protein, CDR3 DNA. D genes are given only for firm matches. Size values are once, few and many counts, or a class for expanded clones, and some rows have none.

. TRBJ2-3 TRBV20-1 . CSARGTDTQYF TGCAGTGCTAGGGGAACAGATACGCAGTATTTT
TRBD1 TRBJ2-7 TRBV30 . CAWSPERDRGLGEQYF TGTGCCTGGAGCCCCGAAAGGGACAGGGGGCTAGGGGAGCAGTACTTC
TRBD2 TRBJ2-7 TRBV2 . CASTGGTAAYEQYF TGTGCCAGCACCGGGGGGACGGCAGCCTACGAGCAGTACTTC
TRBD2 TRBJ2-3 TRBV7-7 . CASSLGLAGWSSTDTQYF TGTGCCAGCAGCCTAGGACTAGCGGGGTGGAGTAGCACAGATACGCAGTATTTT
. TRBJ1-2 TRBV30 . CAGPRTEDYGYTF TGTGCCGGCCCTAGGACGGAGGACTATGGCTACACCTTC
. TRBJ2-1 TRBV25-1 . CASSEFGRGPSYNEQFF TGTGCCAGCAGTGAATTTGGCCGAGGCCCTTCCTACAATGAGCAGTTCTTC
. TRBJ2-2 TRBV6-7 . CASSYSRASTGELFF TGTGCCAGCAGTTACTCGCGGGCTAGCACCGGGGAGCTGTTTTTT
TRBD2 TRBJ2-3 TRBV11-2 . CASSLGASGGAGTQYF TGTGCCAGCAGCTTAGGTGCTAGCGGGGGGGCCGGAACGCAGTATTTT
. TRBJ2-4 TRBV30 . CAWSVTGSYRKNIQYF TGTGCCTGGAGTGTTACGGGTAGTTATCGCAAAAACATTCAGTACTTC
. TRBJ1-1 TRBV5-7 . CASSRDTMNTEAFF TGTGCCAGCAGCCGGGACACCATGAACACTGAAGCTTTCTTT
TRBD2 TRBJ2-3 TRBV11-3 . CASSLASGSTDTQYF TGTGCCAGCAGCTTGGCTAGCGGGAGCACAGATACGCAGTATTTT
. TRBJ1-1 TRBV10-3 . CAISVERGAEAFF TGTGCCATCAGTGTAGAACGGGGTGCCGAAGCTTTCTTT
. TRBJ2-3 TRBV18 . CASSPGGRADTQYF TGTGCCAGCTCACCGGGGGGGCGAGCAGATACGCAGTATTTT
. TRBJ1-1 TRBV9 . CASSVSGEYAFF TGTGCCAGCAGCGTATCAGGGGAGTACGCTTTCTTT
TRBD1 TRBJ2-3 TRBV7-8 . CASSLEDRGSDTQYF TGTGCCAGCAGCTTAGAGGACAGGGGTTCAGATACGCAGTATTTT
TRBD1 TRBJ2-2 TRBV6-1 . CASRLGTAKTGELFF TGTGCCAGCAGGTTAGGGACAGCAAAAACCGGGGAGCTGTTTTTT
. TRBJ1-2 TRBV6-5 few CASSERQTYGYTF TGTGCCAGCAGTGAGCGACAGACTTATGGCTACACCTTC